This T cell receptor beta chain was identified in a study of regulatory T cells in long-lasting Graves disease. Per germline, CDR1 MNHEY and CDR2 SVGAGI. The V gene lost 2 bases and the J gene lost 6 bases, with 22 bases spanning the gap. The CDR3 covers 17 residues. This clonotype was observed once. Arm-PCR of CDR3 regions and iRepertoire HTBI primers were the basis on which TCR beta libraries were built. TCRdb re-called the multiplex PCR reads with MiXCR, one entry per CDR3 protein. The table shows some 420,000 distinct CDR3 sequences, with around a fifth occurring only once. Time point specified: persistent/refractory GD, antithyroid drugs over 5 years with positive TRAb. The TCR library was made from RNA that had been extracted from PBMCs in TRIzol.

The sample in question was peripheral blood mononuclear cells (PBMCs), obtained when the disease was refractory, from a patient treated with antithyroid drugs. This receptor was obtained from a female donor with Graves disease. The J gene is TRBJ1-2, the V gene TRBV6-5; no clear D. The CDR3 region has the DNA TGTGCCAGCAGTTACCCGCAGGTTCCTATGCAGCCTGATGGCTACACCTTC. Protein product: CASSYPQVPMQPDGYTF.